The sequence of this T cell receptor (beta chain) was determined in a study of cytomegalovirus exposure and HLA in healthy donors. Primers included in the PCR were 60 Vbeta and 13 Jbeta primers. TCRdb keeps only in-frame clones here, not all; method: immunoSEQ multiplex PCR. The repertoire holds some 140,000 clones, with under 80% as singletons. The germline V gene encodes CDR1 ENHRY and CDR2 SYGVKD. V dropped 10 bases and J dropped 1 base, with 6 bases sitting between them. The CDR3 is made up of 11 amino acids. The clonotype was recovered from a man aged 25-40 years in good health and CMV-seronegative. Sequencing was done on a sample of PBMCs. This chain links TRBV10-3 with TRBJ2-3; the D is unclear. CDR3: CATRGTDTQYF. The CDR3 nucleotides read TGTGCCACCCGGGGCACAGATACGCAGTATTTT.